Sequencing of this T cell receptor (beta chain) was carried out in a study of spatial heterogeneity in lung cancer. Study-level findings and limits: Within tumors, counts of expanded alpha and beta TCRs tracked tumor mutation counts.

This CDR3 comprises 16 residues. With 3 bases removed from V and 9 bases from J, the gap between germline ends came to 19 bases. In germline, CDR1 is SGHRS, CDR2 YFSETQ. A unique molecular identifier was attached to every TCR cDNA molecule. In TCRdb, the 5' RACE reads were re-called with MiXCR into one record per CDR3 protein. The table records a few thousand distinct CDR3 sequences, roughly 15% of them present only once. Concerning this clonotype: The antigen is unknown.

Stated time point: sample taken at primary tumor resection. Frozen PBMC, nontumor lung or tumor provided whole RNA, which was sequenced unsorted. This TCR came from a male donor with early-stage non-small cell lung cancer. This sequence joins TRBV5-1 and TRBJ1-6; maybe TRBD1 (6 bases). The specimen comprised lung tumor tissue, sampled at surgery. The CDR3 loop is CASSSGQSMSTSPLHF. In DNA, the CDR3 is TGCGCCAGCAGCTCCGGACAGTCAATGTCGACTTCACCCCTCCACTTT.